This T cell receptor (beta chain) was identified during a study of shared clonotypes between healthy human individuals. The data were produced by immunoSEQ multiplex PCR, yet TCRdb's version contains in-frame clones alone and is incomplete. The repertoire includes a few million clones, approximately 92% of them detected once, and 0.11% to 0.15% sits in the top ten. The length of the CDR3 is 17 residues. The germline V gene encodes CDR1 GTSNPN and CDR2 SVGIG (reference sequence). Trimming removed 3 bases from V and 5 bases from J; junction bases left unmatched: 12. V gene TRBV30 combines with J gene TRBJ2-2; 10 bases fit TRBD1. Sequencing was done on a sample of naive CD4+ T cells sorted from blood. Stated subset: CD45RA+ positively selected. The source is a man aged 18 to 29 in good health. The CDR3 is CAWRLHPGQGYTGELFF. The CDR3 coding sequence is TGTGCCTGGAGGCTCCATCCGGGACAGGGGTATACCGGGGAGCTGTTTTTT.